These T cell receptor beta chains were read from a single sample in a study of human T cells and chemical hapten exposure. TCRdb processed the RACE reads anew with MiXCR; each CDR3 protein has one entry. The table lists under 300,000 distinct CDR3 sequences, about 9% of them singletons, with less than 3% in the top ten. Sequenced material: whole blood, taken in connection with sensitization to the hapten diphenylcyclopropenone (DPC). The receptors were gathered from a woman between 40 and 50 years old with alopecia areata. Some clones in this sample may be carry-over from other donors' samples. CDR3s leave out the opening cysteine and the closing phenylalanine or tryptophan.

v_call	j_call	cdr3_aa
TRBV6-1	TRBJ2-4	ASSEDGGTQNIQY
TRBV20-1	TRBJ2-1	STDGGLAGGVFRNEQF
TRBV7-9	TRBJ2-3	ASSQGQEGDTQY
TRBV2	TRBJ2-3	ASNPDRAPDTQY
TRBV29-1	TRBJ2-1	SVEEPGRNNEQF
TRBV6-2/TRBV6-3	TRBJ2-2	ASSYSRLAGDTGELF
TRBV6-6	TRBJ2-3	ASSPPSGGRAVTDTQY
TRBV21-1	TRBJ2-4	ASSKRMKPGRLISLAKNIQY
TRBV20-1	TRBJ1-2	SARDLRVGGYT
TRBV20-1	TRBJ2-1	SAPTVNEQF
TRBV7-2	TRBJ1-6	ASSLNYGGGVSPLH
TRBV20-1	TRBJ1-4	SLRSLRNEKLF
TRBV29-1	TRBJ1-1	SVESAGATEAF
TRBV12-3/TRBV12-4	TRBJ2-1	ASSFRWGDGGNEQF
TRBV12-3/TRBV12-4	TRBJ2-1	ASSLTSGVNEQF
TRBV5-1	TRBJ2-5	ASSLEGRVAETQY